This entry features one T cell receptor (beta chain) sequence. The iRepertoire nested amplicon-rescue multiplex PCR amplified TCR alpha and beta CDR3s from RNA. In TCRdb, the multiplex PCR reads were re-called with MiXCR into one record per CDR3 protein. This sample carries around 140,000 distinct CDR3 sequences, approximately 39% of them seen once, and the ten largest clones take around 20%. This record comes from a study of glioma-infiltrating T cells. Sequencing was carried out using glioma tissue, nonneoplastic brain tissue, or PBMCs (not recorded which). The source is a human donor with low-grade glioma or glioblastoma, undergoing nonglioma brain surgery, or in good health (not recorded which).

Here the CDR3 DNA reads TGCAGTGCTAGAGTGGGCGTCTCCTACGAGCAGTACTTC. Protein product: CSARVGVSYEQYF. The rearrangement links TRBV20-1 to TRBJ2-7; D gene unclear. CDR1 is DFQATT and CDR2 is SNEGSKA in the germline V gene (reference sequence). V lost 1 base, J lost 0 bases, and 7 bases lay in between. The CDR3 runs to 13 residues.